This T cell receptor (beta chain) was identified in a study of shared clonotypes between healthy human individuals. This clone showed up just once. Other DNA sequences within the sample encode an identical CDR3. This table comes from immunoSEQ multiplex PCR, and its TCRdb copy is limited to in-frame clones, with some not included. The sample holds a few million clones, roughly 93% seen once. The length of the CDR3 is 12 residues. CDR1 and CDR2 from the germline V gene are SEHNR and FQNEAQ (reference sequence). Between the trimmed V and J ends, which lost 5 bases and 4 bases, there was a span of 6 bases.

V and J are TRBV7-9 and TRBJ2-1; D uncertain. The sequenced sample consisted of naive CD4+ T cells from PBMCs. Stated subset: CD45RA+ positively selected. The clonotype originates from a man in his late teens or twenties in good health. Some clones in this sample may be carry-over from other donors' samples. CDR3 in DNA: TGTGCCAGCAGCCTAGTATACAATGAGCAGTTCTTC. Its protein is CASSLVYNEQFF.